This TCR beta chain emerged from a study of cytomegalovirus exposure and HLA in healthy donors. Findings and limits, study-wide: A later analysis linked about 17,000 TCR beta sequences to HLA alleles at 0.05 false discovery rate.

The V and J ends lost 6 bases and 6 bases, in that order; junction bases with no gene match: 5. The germline CDR1 and CDR2 sequences are SQVTM and ANQGSEA. CDR3 length: 11 amino acids. This clone came up once. Its matching antigen is unknown. In the same sample, other DNA sequences code for this CDR3. 60 Vbeta and 13 Jbeta primers were used in PCR. Only in-frame clones appear in the TCRdb table, and some are missing; sequencing was by immunoSEQ multiplex PCR. The sample contains about 170,000 clones, 79% of which appear only once. The sequenced material came from PBMCs. V and J are TRBV29-1 and TRBJ2-7; 7 nucleotides agree with TRBD2. The receptor comes from a woman between 50 and 59 years old in good health and CMV-seronegative. CDR3 nucleotides: TGCAGCGTGAGTCAGCGGGGCGAGCAGTACTTC. This translates into CSVSQRGEQYF.